A selection of T cell receptor beta chains follows, all from one sample in a study of preoperative IRX-2 immunotherapy in early breast cancer. Produced via immunoSEQ multiplex PCR; TCRdb's table is partial and in-frame only. The top ten hold 2.2% of the sample, which has around 30,000 clones, 75% to 80% seen once. This specimen consisted of lymph node tissue, obtained before IRX-2 immunotherapy. The receptors were sampled from a human donor with breast cancer. Both conserved end residues are part of each CDR3. A D gene is named only where the DNA matches it firmly. The size entry is marked missing in some rows and otherwise reads once, few, many or a size class.

D	V	size	J	CDR3	DNA
NA	TRBV6-8	NA	TRBJ1-3	CASSLSHYGTTGNTIYF	TGTGCCAGCAGTTTATCTCATTACGGGACAACTGGAAACACCATATATTTT
TRBD2	TRBV6-8	NA	TRBJ2-1	CAISTSGGAFYNEQFF	TGTGCCATCAGTACCAGCGGGGGGGCATTCTACAATGAGCAGTTCTTC
NA	TRBV6-8	NA	TRBJ2-6	CATWTGVSGANVLTF	TGTGCCACCTGGACGGGAGTCTCTGGGGCCAACGTCCTGACTTTC
TRBD1	TRBV10-2	NA	TRBJ1-1	CASFWDRVYTEAFF	TGCGCCAGTTTCTGGGACAGGGTCTACACTGAAGCTTTCTTT
TRBD2	TRBV7-2	NA	TRBJ2-2	CASSVTSAGELFF	TGTGCCAGCAGCGTTACTAGCGCCGGGGAGCTGTTTTTT
TRBD1	TRBV6-8	NA	TRBJ1-6	CASSNIQGASYNSPLHF	TGTGCCAGCAGCAACATACAGGGGGCCAGCTATAATTCACCCCTCCACTTT
TRBD1	TRBV5-1	NA	TRBJ2-7	CASSLAGQGPYEQYF	TGCGCCAGCAGCTTGGCCGGACAGGGCCCCTACGAGCAGTACTTC
NA	TRBV5-1	NA	TRBJ2-6	CASSLVWTGANVLTF	TGCGCCAGCAGCTTGGTATGGACTGGGGCCAACGTCCTGACTTTC
TRBD1	TRBV7-6	NA	TRBJ2-3	CASSLTGGVSGTQYF	TGTGCCAGCAGCTTAACAGGGGGCGTCTCGGGCACGCAGTATTTT
NA	TRBV5-1	NA	TRBJ1-4	CASSADGSLTNEKLFF	TGCGCCAGCAGTGCGGACGGTTCCTTGACTAATGAAAAACTGTTTTTT
TRBD1	TRBV11-3	NA	TRBJ1-1	CASSLRDRVDTEAFF	TGTGCCAGCAGCTTACGAGACAGGGTAGACACTGAAGCTTTCTTT
NA	TRBV6-8	NA	TRBJ1-6	CASSYSGFNSPLHF	TGTGCCAGCAGTTACTCGGGGTTTAATTCACCCCTCCACTTT
NA	TRBV7-6	NA	TRBJ2-7	CASSQVARDLPSYEQYF	TGTGCCAGCAGCCAAGTGGCCAGGGACCTCCCATCCTACGAGCAGTACTTC
TRBD1	TRBV28	once	TRBJ1-6	CASSSPTGEENSPLHF	TGTGCCAGCAGTTCACCGACAGGGGAAGAAAATTCACCCCTCCACTTT
NA	TRBV30	NA	TRBJ1-5	CAWSTPGQFNQPQHF	TGTGCCTGGAGCACCCCCGGACAGTTTAATCAGCCCCAGCATTTT
NA	TRBV6-8	NA	TRBJ2-7	CASNFSPGYEQYF	TGTGCCAGCAATTTTTCCCCCGGGTACGAGCAGTACTTC
NA	TRBV11-3	NA	TRBJ2-7	CASSSISTGTYEQYF	TGTGCCAGCAGCTCCATTTCGACAGGAACCTACGAGCAGTACTTC
NA	TRBV10-2	NA	TRBJ1-2	CASSDADYYGYTF	TGCGCCAGCAGTGATGCTGACTACTATGGCTACACCTTC
NA	TRBV6-8	NA	TRBJ1-2	CASSINSVGYTF	TGTGCCAGCAGTATAAATTCGGTCGGCTACACCTTC
TRBD2	TRBV5-1	NA	TRBJ2-1	CASSSGLAGVEQFF	TGCGCCAGCAGCTCGGGACTAGCGGGGGTGGAGCAGTTCTTC
NA	TRBV11-3	NA	TRBJ2-5	CASSPNSRRTQETQYF	TGTGCCAGCAGCCCTAACTCTCGACGGACACAAGAGACCCAGTACTTC
NA	TRBV7-1	NA	TRBJ1-3	CASSPSEGSGNTIYF	TGTGCCAGCAGCCCCAGTGAGGGGAGTGGAAACACCATATATTTT
NA	TRBV11-3	NA	TRBJ1-5	CASSLNGGSNQPQHF	TGTGCCAGCAGCTTGAACGGGGGTAGCAATCAGCCCCAGCATTTT
TRBD1	TRBV4-1	NA	TRBJ2-1	CASSSKPGQGAPPLYNEQFF	TGCGCCAGCAGCTCAAAACCGGGACAGGGGGCCCCTCCTCTCTACAATGAGCAGTTCTTC